This T cell receptor (beta chain) stems from a study of identical twins. Findings of the study overall: The study based its conclusions on cross-sectional statistical analysis and did not follow the same donors. Among monozygotic twins, out-of-frame TCR alpha sharing exceeded what models predicted.

This clonotype was counted only a few times. Its target is not known. MiXCR, applied by TCRdb to the 5' RACE reads, yields one record per CDR3 protein. Of about 890,000 distinct CDR3 sequences listed, around an eighth are singletons. The germline CDR1 and CDR2 sequences are MNHNS and SASEGT. This CDR3 has 15 residues. J was trimmed by 4 bases and V by 7 bases; bases with no gene match: 10. These sequences were also reported in another study, on yellow fever vaccine responses in identical twins.

This clonotype was sampled from a woman under 30 in good health. This sequence joins TRBV6-1 and TRBJ2-7; TRBD1 aligns across 10 bases. The sample taken for sequencing was PBMCs. CDR3 sequence reads: CASIPGTGDFYEQYF. CDR3 DNA sequence: TGTGCCAGCATTCCCGGGACAGGGGATTTTTACGAGCAGTACTTC.